The clone carrying this T cell receptor (beta chain) was seen repeatedly, ten times or more. Its antigen is currently unknown. This specimen belongs to a study of neurological immune-mediated disorders. TCRdb itself ran the 5' RACE reads through MiXCR, one entry per CDR3 protein. Found here are around 32,000 distinct CDR3 sequences, roughly an eighth of them singletons; the top ten hold roughly 5%. This CDR3 spans 16 amino acids. The germline CDR1 and CDR2 sequences are DFQATT and SNEGSKA (reference sequence). The junction had 9 bases not matched to a gene; V was cut back by 3 bases and J by 2 bases. From 2 million PBMCs stored at -80 C, the unsorted libraries were generated. Study-level results: The greatest TCR clonal expansion appeared in HTLV-1-associated myelopathy and the smallest, falling below healthy controls, in multiple sclerosis.

The sequenced sample consisted of PBMCs. The rearrangement uses TRBV20-1 and TRBJ2-3, with 9 bases identical to TRBD2. The source of this sequence is an older woman in good health. CDR3 in DNA: TGCAGTGCTAGCCCTAGCGGGGCCTACGCCACAGATACGCAGTATTTT. Encoded protein: CSASPSGAYATDTQYF.